The T cell receptor (beta chain) under discussion was sequenced for a study of T cell responses to AZD1222 COVID-19 vaccine. Study-wide findings and caveats: Donors in the cohort were predominantly white British and more often female, and clonal diversity was possibly underestimated.

Assay: immunoSEQ multiplex PCR; the TCRdb copy retains only in-frame clones and omits some. The repertoire holds roughly 150,000 clones, with approximately 94% as singletons. Points on this clone: The antigen is not known.

The CDR3 loop spans 12 amino acids. From germline, CDR1 is SGDLS and CDR2 YYNGEE. V gave up 0 bases and J gave up 10 bases, with 9 bases separating them. This TCR came from an adult who received the AZD1222 COVID-19 vaccine. Sequences were derived from peripheral blood, sampled 28 days after the second AZD1222 dose. The chain links TRBV9 to TRBJ2-3; D is ambiguous. The CDR3 protein is CASSVGELPQYF. CDR3 nucleotide sequence: TGTGCCAGCAGCGTAGGTGAGCTACCGCAGTATTTT.